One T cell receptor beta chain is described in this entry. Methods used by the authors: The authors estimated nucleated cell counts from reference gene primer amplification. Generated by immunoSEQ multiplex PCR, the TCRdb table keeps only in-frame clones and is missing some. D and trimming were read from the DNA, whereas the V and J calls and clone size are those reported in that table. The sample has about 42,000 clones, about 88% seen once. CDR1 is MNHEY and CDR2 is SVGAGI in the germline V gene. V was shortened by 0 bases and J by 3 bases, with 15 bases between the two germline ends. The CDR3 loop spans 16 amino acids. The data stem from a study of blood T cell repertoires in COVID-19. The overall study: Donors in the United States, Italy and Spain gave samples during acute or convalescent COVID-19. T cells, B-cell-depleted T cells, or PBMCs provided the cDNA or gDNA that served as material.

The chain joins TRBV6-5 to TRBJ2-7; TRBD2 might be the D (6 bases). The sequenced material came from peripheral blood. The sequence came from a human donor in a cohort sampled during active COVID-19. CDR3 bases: TGTGCCAGCAGTTACTCGTCCGGGGGTGTTAACTACGAGCAGTACTTC. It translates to CASSYSSGGVNYEQYF.